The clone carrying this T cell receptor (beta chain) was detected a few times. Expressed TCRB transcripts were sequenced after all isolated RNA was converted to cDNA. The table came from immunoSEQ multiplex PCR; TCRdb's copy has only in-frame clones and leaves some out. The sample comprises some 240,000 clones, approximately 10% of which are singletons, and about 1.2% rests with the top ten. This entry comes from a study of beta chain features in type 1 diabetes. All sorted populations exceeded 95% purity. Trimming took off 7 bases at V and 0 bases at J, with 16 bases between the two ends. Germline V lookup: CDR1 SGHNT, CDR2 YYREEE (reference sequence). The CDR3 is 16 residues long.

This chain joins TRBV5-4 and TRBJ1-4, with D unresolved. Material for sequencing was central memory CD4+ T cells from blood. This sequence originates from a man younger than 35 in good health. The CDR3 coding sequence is TGTGCCAGCTACAGAGGACCTACCACAACTAATGAAAAACTGTTTTTT. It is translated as CASYRGPTTTNEKLFF.